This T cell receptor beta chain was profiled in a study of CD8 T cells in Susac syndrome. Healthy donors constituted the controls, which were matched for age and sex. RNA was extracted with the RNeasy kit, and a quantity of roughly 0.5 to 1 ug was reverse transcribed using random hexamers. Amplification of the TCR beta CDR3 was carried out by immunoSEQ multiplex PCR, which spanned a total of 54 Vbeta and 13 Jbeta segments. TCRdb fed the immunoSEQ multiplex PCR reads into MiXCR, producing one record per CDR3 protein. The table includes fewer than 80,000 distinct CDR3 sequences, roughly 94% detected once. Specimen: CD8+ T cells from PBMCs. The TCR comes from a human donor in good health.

As DNA, the CDR3 is TGTGCCAGCAGTTCAATACAGCAGGGTGGCTACACCTTC. As protein: CASSSIQQGGYTF. V gene TRBV28 combines with J gene TRBJ1-2; possibly TRBD1 for D (5 bases). The length of the CDR3 is 13 residues. Deletions cut 4 bases from V and 7 bases from J, with 13 bases between. From germline, CDR1 is MDHEN and CDR2 SYDVKM.